The 31 T cell receptor beta chains given below trace back to one sample, sequenced in a study of CD8 T cells in ankylosing spondylitis. TCRdb reprocessed the 5' RACE reads via MiXCR and lists one record per CDR3 protein. The data hold 25,000 to 30,000 distinct CDR3 sequences, with over 6.5% observed a single time. Sequenced input: blood. These receptors were collected from a male donor with ankylosing spondylitis or in good health (not recorded which).

The sample holds one count of this clonotype. This chain uses TRBV9 with TRBJ1-1; 7 bases match TRBD1. Germline V CDR1 and CDR2: SGDLS, YYNGEE. The CDR3 is 15 amino acids. V lost 4 bases, J lost 3 bases, and 9 bases stayed unmatched. The CDR3 sequence is CASSPTGLRDTEAFF. CDR3 nucleotide sequence: TGTGCCAGCAGCCCGACAGGGCTAAGGGACACTGAAGCTTTCTTT.

The rearrangement joins TRBV6-2 or TRBV6-3 to TRBJ2-2; D not certain. CDR1 is MNHEY, CDR2 SVGEGT, per germline. Between the trimmed V and J ends, which lost 6 bases and 7 bases, there was a span of 12 bases. CDR3 length equals 13 residues. CDR3: CASRGPLRGELFF. The CDR3 nucleotides are TGTGCCAGCAGAGGTCCGCTTCGCGGGGAGCTGTTTTTT.

This clonotype has a handful of counts. V is TRBV28 and J is TRBJ2-2; a possible D gene is TRBD2 (6 bases). The germline V gene encodes CDR1 MDHEN and CDR2 SYDVKM. Trimming stripped 8 bases from V and 3 bases from J, with 10 bases between. The CDR3 spans 13 residues. CDR3 sequence (DNA): TGTGCCAGCCCGAGGAGGGACACCGGGGAGCTGTTTTTT. Amino acid sequence: CASPRRDTGELFF.

This clonotype occurred a few times. This chain connects TRBV27 to TRBJ2-4, with 9 bases fitting TRBD2. CDR3 length: 16 residues. The junction had 5 bases not matched to a gene; V was cut back by 5 bases and J by 0 bases. CDR1 is MNHEY, CDR2 SMNVEV, per germline (reference sequence). The CDR3 bases are TGTGCCAGCAGTCCATCTAGCGGGGTAGCCAAAAACATTCAGTACTTC. This encodes CASSPSSGVAKNIQYF.

The CDR3 loop is CASSPQTVETQYF. In DNA, the CDR3 is TGCGCCAGCAGCCCTCAAACAGTGGAGACCCAGTACTTC. The chain links TRBV4-1 to TRBJ2-5; D gene uncertain. The CDR3 covers 13 residues. From germline, CDR1 is MGHRA and CDR2 YSYEKL. The V gene lost 4 bases and the J gene lost 5 bases, with 11 bases spanning the gap.

This chain connects TRBV30 to TRBJ2-3; perhaps D is TRBD1 or TRBD2 (6 bases each). CDR3 length equals 14 residues. Trimming took 2 bases from V and 7 from J, leaving 16 bases between them. From germline, CDR1 is GTSNPN and CDR2 SVGIG (reference sequence). CDR3 nucleotides: TGTGCCTGGAGTTCCAAAGGGGGGCCTAATACGCAGTATTTT. Translated, it gives CAWSSKGGPNTQYF.

This clonotype occurred many times. V and J are TRBV20-1 and TRBJ1-1; D gene ambiguous. Trimming shortened V by 6 bases and J by 1 base, and 12 bases separated the two germline ends. The CDR3 spans 13 residues. Germline loops: CDR1 DFQATT, CDR2 SNEGSKA (reference sequence). This CDR3 is CSATKWRNTEAFF. CDR3 bases: TGCAGTGCCACGAAATGGAGGAACACTGAAGCTTTCTTT.

This clonotype has only a few counts. The chain has TRBV3-1 and TRBJ2-7, with TRBD2 matching over 13 bases. V gave up 1 base and J gave up 6 bases; unmatched junction bases: 6. Germline loops: CDR1 LGHDT, CDR2 YNNKEL (reference sequence). The CDR3 has 16 amino acids. Written as DNA, the CDR3 is TGTGCCAGCAGCCAAGTTTACGGACTAGCGGGAGTCGAGCAGTACTTC. It codes for CASSQVYGLAGVEQYF.

This clonotype showed up many times. The genes are TRBV4-2 and TRBJ1-4, with D unresolved. V lost 4 bases, J lost 3 bases, and 9 bases lay in between. The CDR3 is 14 residues long. Germline V gives CDR1 LGHNA, CDR2 YNFKEQ. CDR3: CASSREQSNEKLFF. In DNA, the CDR3 is TGTGCCAGCAGCCGAGAACAGTCTAATGAAAAACTGTTTTTT.

This clonotype came up many times. The chain uses TRBV20-1 and TRBJ2-5, with no clear D. Germline values: CDR1 DFQATT, CDR2 SNEGSKA (reference sequence). The V and J ends lost 3 bases and 2 bases respectively, with 7 bases between them. This CDR3 has 12 residues. CDR3 region: CSASAKQETQYF. The DNA for the CDR3 is TGCAGTGCTAGTGCCAAGCAAGAGACCCAGTACTTC.

Only a few counts were recorded for this clonotype. The chain uses TRBV4-1 and TRBJ1-1, with 7 positions matching TRBD1. Per the germline V gene, CDR1 is MGHRA and CDR2 is YSYEKL. J was trimmed by 0 bases and V by 3 bases; bases with no gene match: 4. CDR3 size: 15 residues. CDR3 protein: CASSQTGTVNTEAFF. In DNA form, the CDR3 reads TGCGCCAGCAGCCAGACCGGGACAGTGAACACTGAAGCTTTCTTT.

This clonotype has a handful of counts. The chain couples TRBV5-6 to TRBJ2-2, with 7 bases aligning to TRBD1. Losses at the gene ends were 0 bases for V and 0 bases for J; bases not matched to a gene: 2. Per germline, CDR1 SGHDT and CDR2 YYEEEE. This CDR3 is built from 16 residues. In nucleotides, the CDR3 is TGTGCCAGCAGCTTGGCCGGACAGGCGAACACCGGGGAGCTGTTTTTT. It encodes CASSLAGQANTGELFF.

This clonotype was seen ten or more times. The chain carries TRBV7-2 and TRBJ2-2; D remains ambiguous. V lost 5 bases and J lost 7, with 11 bases in between. Germline values: CDR1 SGHTA, CDR2 FQGNSA. This CDR3 comprises 13 residues. CDR3 sequence reads: CASSPSSHGELFF. The CDR3 DNA reads TGTGCCAGCAGCCCGTCATCCCACGGGGAGCTGTTTTTT.

This clonotype showed up just a few times. The chain combines TRBV4-2 with TRBJ2-2; 7 bases are shared with TRBD1. V shed 3 bases, J shed 5 bases, and the junction held 0 bases outside the gene matches. Germline CDR1 LGHNA, CDR2 YNFKEQ. CDR3 length: 13 residues. This chain's CDR3 is CASSQGQTGELFF. As DNA, the CDR3 is TGTGCCAGCAGCCAGGGACAGACCGGGGAGCTGTTTTTT.

This clonotype was recorded many times. The V and J genes are TRBV7-9 and TRBJ1-1; D gene unclear. The germline V and J ends were trimmed by 1 base and 5 bases, with 8 bases remaining between them. Germline lookup yields CDR1 SEHNR and CDR2 FQNEAQ (reference sequence). This CDR3 contains 13 residues. The CDR3 coding sequence is TGTGCCAGCAGCTTAGAAGGAGGGACTGAAGCTTTCTTT. Translation gives CASSLEGGTEAFF.

In this sample, this clonotype turned up a few times. The rearrangement uses TRBV7-3 and TRBJ1-1; D call uncertain. The V and J ends lost 5 bases and 4 bases respectively, with 11 bases between them. Germline assignment: CDR1 SGHTA and CDR2 FQGTGA. This CDR3 contains 13 residues. CDR3 DNA: TGTGCCAGCAGCCGGGGTGGCGGCACTGAAGCTTTCTTT. This encodes CASSRGGGTEAFF.

The genes are TRBV11-2 and TRBJ2-5; TRBD1 agrees at 9 bases. The germline V gene has CDR1 SGHAT and CDR2 FQNNGV. This CDR3 contains 15 residues. Losses at the gene ends were 2 bases for V and 4 bases for J; bases not matched to a gene: 5. The CDR3: CASSLNRDRVETQYF. The CDR3 nucleotides are TGTGCCAGCAGCTTAAACCGGGACAGGGTAGAGACCCAGTACTTC.

This clonotype was observed at least ten times. The chain employs TRBV7-2 and TRBJ2-7, with unresolved D. The CDR3 covers 12 residues. Between the trimmed V and J ends, which lost 1 base and 4 bases, there was a span of 5 bases. Germline-derived CDR1 and CDR2 are SGHTA and FQGNSA. The CDR3 region has the DNA TGTGCCAGCAGCTTAGTACGGTACGAGCAGTACTTC. Its translation is CASSLVRYEQYF.

This clonotype was observed at least ten times. V is TRBV7-2 and J is TRBJ2-1, with 8 bases aligning to TRBD2. Germline V gene sequence: CDR1 SGHTA, CDR2 FQGNSA. Unmatched junction bases numbered 6, after V lost 0 bases and J lost 8 bases. The CDR3 runs 15 residues. CDR3 nucleotide sequence: TGTGCCAGCAGCTTAGCGGGGGGACTAGAGTATGAGCAGTTCTTC. Translating it yields CASSLAGGLEYEQFF.

V gene TRBV20-1 combines with J gene TRBJ2-3, with D perhaps TRBD2 (5 bases). CDR1 DFQATT and CDR2 SNEGSKA come from the germline V gene (reference sequence). This CDR3 comprises 15 residues. The V gene lost 0 bases and the J gene lost 4 bases, with 14 bases spanning the gap. Here the CDR3 DNA reads TGCAGTGCTAGAGATGTAGTAGCGACCCCAGATACGCAGTATTTT. This encodes CSARDVVATPDTQYF.

This clonotype was recorded a few times. The chain links TRBV4-1 to TRBJ2-1, with D hard to call. The CDR3 has 13 residues. Germline V gene lookup returns CDR1 MGHRA and CDR2 YSYEKL. V gave up 4 bases and J gave up 9 bases, with 13 bases separating them. CDR3 DNA: TGCGCCAGCAGCCCTATACCAGGTGCTGAGCAGTTCTTC. Translation: CASSPIPGAEQFF.

This clonotype was seen many times. The chain couples TRBV12-3 or TRBV12-4 to TRBJ2-1; 13 bases align to TRBD2. The CDR3 is 15 amino acids. With 6 bases clipped from V and 7 bases from J, the junction kept 6 bases outside the gene matches. The CDR3: CASSRTSGSGNEQFF. The CDR3 coding sequence is TGTGCCAGCAGCCGGACTAGCGGGAGTGGTAATGAGCAGTTCTTC.

CDR3 nucleotide sequence: TGTGCCAGCAGTTACGTCGTCAGCTCCTACAATGAGCAGTTCTTC. Its translation: CASSYVVSSYNEQFF. The V call is TRBV6-2 or TRBV6-3, the J call TRBJ2-1; unclear D gene. Germline V gene data show CDR1 as MNHEY and CDR2 as SVGEGT. The CDR3 totals 15 residues. The V end was cut by 2 bases, the J end by 0 bases, with 8 bases between.

This clonotype was seen many times. The rearrangement uses TRBV20-1 and TRBJ2-3, with D unclear. Germline values: CDR1 DFQATT, CDR2 SNEGSKA (reference sequence). The CDR3 is 15 residues long. V was pared by 6 bases and J by 3 bases, with 19 bases between. The CDR3 DNA is TGCAGTGCCCCCCGGGCCCCTCCCGAAACAGATACGCAGTATTTT. Protein sequence: CSAPRAPPETDTQYF.

This clonotype was counted between two and nine times. The gene calls are TRBV20-1 and TRBJ2-2; possible D gene TRBD1, 5 bases. Germline V gene data show CDR1 as DFQATT and CDR2 as SNEGSKA (reference sequence). This CDR3 has 15 residues. V gave up 1 base and J gave up 1 base, with 10 bases separating them. The CDR3, as DNA: TGCAGTGCTAGAGTCGCAGGGAAGAACACCGGGGAGCTGTTTTTT. Protein: CSARVAGKNTGELFF.

This clonotype was detected many times. This chain connects TRBV5-1 to TRBJ2-2; perhaps TRBD1 as D (7 bases). The CDR3 loop spans 15 amino acids. The germline CDR1 and CDR2 sequences are SGHRS and YFSETQ. Trimming took off 3 bases at V and 5 bases at J, with 14 bases between the two ends. The CDR3 bases are TGCGCCAGCAGCTCTTTGACAGGGAGGACCGGGGAGCTGTTTTTT. Amino acids: CASSSLTGRTGELFF.

This clonotype was seen ten or more times. The chain combines TRBV12-3 or TRBV12-4 with TRBJ2-1; D possibly corresponds to TRBD2 (6 bases). V lost 7 bases, J lost 0 bases, and 16 bases lay in between. The CDR3 is 16 amino acids. For the CDR3, the DNA is TGTGCCAGCACCGGGGACTTCCCCCCCTCCTACAATGAGCAGTTCTTC. Amino acids: CASTGDFPPSYNEQFF.

The chain's CDR3 is CASSLVGLARTDTQYF. Written as DNA, the CDR3 is TGTGCCAGCAGCTTAGTGGGGCTAGCGAGGACAGATACGCAGTATTTT. This sequence joins TRBV11-1 and TRBJ2-3; weak D call: TRBD2 (6 bases). Trimming shortened V by 1 base and J by 3 bases, and 14 bases separated the two germline ends. Germline assignment: CDR1 SGHAT and CDR2 FQDESV (reference sequence). The CDR3 length is 16 residues.

This clonotype was seen many times. This rearrangement joins TRBV20-1 to TRBJ2-1; weak D call: TRBD1 (6 bases). The V end lost 5 bases, the J end lost 3 bases, and 14 bases lay between the germline ends. The CDR3 covers 14 residues. Germline CDR1 and CDR2: DFQATT and SNEGSKA (reference sequence). The CDR3 sequence: CSAVDRRLYNEQFF. The CDR3 region has the DNA TGCAGTGCTGTTGACAGGCGACTCTACAATGAGCAGTTCTTC.

This clonotype is medium-sized by share. V usage is TRBV14 and J usage is TRBJ2-2; TRBD2 aligns across 9 bases. The ends lost 0 bases at V and 0 bases at J; junction bases unmatched: 5. Germline V gene sequence: CDR1 SGHDN, CDR2 FVKESK. CDR3 length: 18 residues. CDR3 nucleotide sequence: TGTGCCAGCAGCCAAGATCTAGCGGGGCAAGCGAACACCGGGGAGCTGTTTTTT. Translation: CASSQDLAGQANTGELFF. The full variable domain, in which reference TRBV14 and TRBJ2-2 provide the parts outside the CDR3, is EAGVTQFPSHSVIEKGQTVTLRCDPISGHDNLYWYRRVMGKEIKFLLHFVKESKQDESGMPNNRFLAERTGGTYSTLKVQPAELEDSGVYFCASSQDLAGQANTGELFFGEGSRLTVL.

This clonotype appeared many times. This chain joins TRBV27 and TRBJ1-6, with TRBD1 identical over 9 bases. The CDR3 loop spans 15 amino acids. Trimming removed 3 bases from V and 7 bases from J; junction bases left unmatched: 4. In germline, CDR1 is MNHEY, CDR2 SMNVEV (reference sequence). The DNA for the CDR3 is TGTGCCAGCAGTTTGGGGACAGGGCGGAATTCACCCCTCCACTTT. Protein product: CASSLGTGRNSPLHF.